This TCR beta chain was sequenced in a study of preoperative IRX-2 immunotherapy in early breast cancer. The ends were cut back, 4 bases at V and 4 bases at J, with 6 bases in the middle. This CDR3 comprises 12 residues. Germline V lookup: CDR1 SGHTA, CDR2 FQGTGA. Noted treatment: preoperative locoregional IRX-2 cytokine immunotherapy. Patients received preoperative, locoregional IRX-2 cytokine immunotherapy in a phase Ib study. Generated by immunoSEQ multiplex PCR, the TCRdb table keeps only in-frame clones and is missing some. Of 40,000 or so clones listed, about 95% are singletons. The V gene is TRBV7-3, the J gene TRBJ2-3; D remains ambiguous. Source: tumor tissue, taken after IRX-2 immunotherapy. This TCR came from a human donor with breast cancer. The CDR3 DNA reads TGTGCCAGCAGCTATACTTCAGATACGCAGTATTTT. Translating gives CASSYTSDTQYF.